Each of the 27 T cell receptor beta chains below was sequenced from the same sample in a study of blood T cell repertoires in COVID-19. Libraries were prepared by immunoSEQ multiplex PCR; TCRdb keeps only in-frame clonotypes and omits some of them. Counted here are some 76,000 clones, around 79% occurring once; the ten biggest clones make up approximately 12%. The sequencing sample was made of peripheral blood. The receptors stem from a man aged 50-59 years with acute or convalescent COVID-19.

The chain uses TRBV29-1 and TRBJ2-1, with D uncertain. This CDR3 contains 14 residues. Per the germline V gene, CDR1 is SQVTM and CDR2 is ANQGSEA. The V end lost 4 bases, the J end lost 2 bases, and 12 bases lay between the germline ends. CDR3 sequence reads: CSVGFRLAYNEQFF. The CDR3 region has the DNA TGCAGCGTTGGGTTTAGGCTAGCCTACAATGAGCAGTTCTTC.

The chain is built from TRBV25-1 and TRBJ2-5, with D perhaps matching TRBD1 (6 bases). The CDR3 totals 14 residues. Germline CDR1 and CDR2: MGHDK and SYGVNS. Trimming stripped 3 bases from V and 5 bases from J, with 13 bases between. The CDR3 nucleotides read TGTGCCAGCAGTGATCCGACAGGTATCGAGACCCAGTACTTC. Translated: CASSDPTGIETQYF.

V and J are TRBV7-2 and TRBJ2-1; D is uncertain. The CDR3 has 13 amino acids. Trimming stripped 4 bases from V and 5 bases from J, with 9 bases between. In germline, CDR1 is SGHTA, CDR2 FQGNSA. Here the CDR3 DNA reads TGTGCCAGCAGCTCTTCTGTCGACAATGAGCAGTTCTTC. It codes for CASSSSVDNEQFF.

The chain links TRBV7-6 to TRBJ1-1, with TRBD1 as a possible D gene (6 bases). V was pared by 4 bases and J by 3 bases, with 12 bases between. The germline V gene has CDR1 SGHVS and CDR2 FNYEAQ. The CDR3 extends over 14 amino acids. The CDR3 loop reads CASSSQGRDTEAFF. DNA for the CDR3: TGTGCCAGCAGCTCTCAGGGGAGGGACACTGAAGCTTTCTTT.

This clone was observed once. This chain links TRBV7-9 with TRBJ2-1, with 7 bases matching TRBD1. The CDR3 runs 16 residues. Trimming at V came to 5 bases and at J to 0 bases, leaving 7 bases not matched to a gene. Germline CDR1 reads SEHNR; CDR2 reads FQNEAQ (reference sequence). Written as DNA, the CDR3 is TGTGCCAGCAGCCCCCGGGGACAGAACTCCTACAATGAGCAGTTCTTC. It translates to CASSPRGQNSYNEQFF.

The DNA for the CDR3 is TGCAGTGCTAGTCCCGACAGTAGCAATCAGCCCCAGCATTTT. Residues: CSASPDSSNQPQHF. The rearrangement uses TRBV20-1 and TRBJ1-5; TRBD1 is a possible D gene (5 bases). Trimming shortened V by 3 bases and J by 0 bases, and 9 bases separated the two germline ends. This CDR3 has 14 amino acids. Germline V gives CDR1 DFQATT, CDR2 SNEGSKA (reference sequence).

CDR3 loop: CASSLDGTSFYEQYF. The CDR3 nucleotides are TGTGCCAGCAGCTTAGACGGGACTAGCTTTTACGAGCAGTACTTC. The chain uses TRBV7-2 and TRBJ2-7; the match to TRBD2 covers 9 bases. V gave up 1 base and J gave up 4 bases; unmatched junction bases: 5. Germline values: CDR1 SGHTA, CDR2 FQGNSA. This CDR3 is built from 15 residues.

V gene TRBV6-5 combines with J gene TRBJ1-4, with 8 bases matching TRBD1. The germline gives CDR1 MNHEY, CDR2 SVGAGI. V was pared by 7 bases and J by 7 bases, with 8 bases of the junction left unmatched. The CDR3 has 14 amino acids. The CDR3 sequence: CASIPGQVTEKLFF. CDR3 coding DNA: TGTGCCAGCATCCCGGGACAGGTGACTGAAAAACTGTTTTTT.

The rearrangement links TRBV5-6 to TRBJ1-5; 11 bases are a match to TRBD1. The trim removed 5 bases at V and 1 base at J, leaving 5 bases unmatched. Germline V gives CDR1 SGHDT, CDR2 YYEEEE. The CDR3 spans 16 residues. The chain's CDR3 is CASSTDRGLSNQPQHF. CDR3 nucleotides: TGTGCCAGCAGTACGGACAGGGGGCTAAGCAATCAGCCCCAGCATTTT.

V usage is TRBV28 and J usage is TRBJ1-1; a possible D gene is TRBD1 (5 bases). Germline loops: CDR1 MDHEN, CDR2 SYDVKM. V shed 5 bases and J shed 7 bases, with 23 bases lying between them. The CDR3 runs 16 residues. CDR3 sequence: CASSLIQYAAGNEAFF. In nucleotides, the CDR3 is TGTGCCAGCAGTCTAATTCAATACGCGGCAGGGAATGAAGCTTTCTTT.

V is TRBV5-1 and J is TRBJ2-5; 7 positions agree with TRBD1. The V gene's germline CDR1 is SGHRS and CDR2 YFSETQ. With V trimmed by 4 bases and J by 1 base, 7 bases remained unmatched. CDR3 size: 15 residues. CDR3 in DNA: TGCGCCAGCAGCGTCGAAGGGACAGCCCAAGAGACCCAGTACTTC. This sequence encodes CASSVEGTAQETQYF.

V and J are TRBV4-1 and TRBJ1-3, with 7 bases lining up with TRBD1. CDR1 and CDR2 (germline): MGHRA, YSYEKL. The CDR3 length is 17 residues. Unmatched junction bases numbered 8, after V lost 1 base and J lost 2 bases. The CDR3 protein is CASSQVPRGLAGNTIYF. CDR3 bases: TGCGCCAGCAGCCAAGTGCCCAGGGGGTTAGCTGGAAACACCATATATTTT.

This clone appeared a single time. The chain recombines TRBV19 with TRBJ1-5, with unresolved D. The CDR3 runs to 16 residues. Germline CDR1 and CDR2: LNHDA and SQIVND (reference sequence). V lost 1 base and J 9 bases, leaving 19 bases between the germline ends. CDR3 bases: TGTGCCAGTAGTATAGTGAGTTTCGCGGGTGCGCTGCCCCAGCATTTT. It is translated as CASSIVSFAGALPQHF.

In its sample, this clone was seen a few times. The same CDR3 is also encoded by other DNA sequences in this sample. The chain employs TRBV6-6 and TRBJ1-2; 7 bases match TRBD1. This CDR3 region has 15 residues. CDR1 and CDR2 (germline): MNHNY, SVGAGI (reference sequence). Unmatched junction bases numbered 6, after V lost 0 bases and J lost 5 bases. The CDR3 loop reads CASSYSPGGDYGYTF. The CDR3 DNA reads as TGTGCCAGCAGTTACTCGCCAGGGGGTGATTATGGCTACACCTTC.

Concerning this clone itself: A read error may account for a junction end that differs from germline. This chain uses TRBV7-2 with TRBJ1-4, with TRBD1 matching 7 bases. Germline V gene sequence: CDR1 SGHTA, CDR2 FQGNSA. The CDR3 covers 13 residues. The CDR3 here is CASSSGTVGALLF. CDR3 in DNA: TGTGCCAGCAGCTCAGGGACAGTGGGGGCTTTGCTTTTT.

V and J are TRBV20-1 and TRBJ1-1, with TRBD1 matching over 9 bases. The CDR3 runs to 11 residues. V trimming: 3 bases; J trimming: 13 bases; junction bases outside the gene matches: 6. Germline V gene data show CDR1 as DFQATT and CDR2 as SNEGSKA (reference sequence). As DNA, the CDR3 is TGCAGTGCTAGCCAACAGGGGGCTGATTTCTTT. Its protein product is CSASQQGADFF.

The CDR3 bases are TGTGCCAGCAGGCCGGGACAGGGGGCAATCGGGGAGCTGTTTTTT. It codes for CASRPGQGAIGELFF. The chain has TRBV6-5 and TRBJ2-2, with 12 positions matching TRBD1. V was clipped by 6 bases and J by 7 bases; unmatched bases: 6. The CDR3 length is 15 residues. Per the germline V gene, CDR1 is MNHEY and CDR2 is SVGAGI.

The chain has TRBV5-5 and TRBJ1-4; D unclear. CDR1 is SGHKS, CDR2 YYEKEE, per germline (reference sequence). This CDR3 is built from 15 residues. Trimming shortened V by 3 bases and J by 5 bases, and 14 bases separated the two germline ends. CDR3: CASSSPDGINEKLFF. CDR3 DNA: TGTGCCAGCAGCTCCCCGGACGGGATAAATGAAAAACTGTTTTTT.

The chain combines TRBV5-6 with TRBJ2-5, with 8 bases identical to TRBD2. The V segment lost 3 bases and the J segment 4 bases; nucleotides outside the gene matches: 8. This CDR3 comprises 15 residues. The germline CDR1 and CDR2 sequences are SGHDT and YYEEEE. The CDR3 DNA follows: TGTGCCAGCAGCTCCACTGTAGCGGGACCAGAGACCCAGTACTTC. It codes for CASSSTVAGPETQYF.

The CDR3: CASSQEGLAESSYNEQFF. CDR3 nucleotides: TGTGCCAGCAGCCAAGAGGGACTAGCGGAGAGCTCCTACAATGAGCAGTTCTTC. The rearrangement links TRBV3-1 (or the pseudogene TRBV3-2) to TRBJ2-1; 11 positions agree with TRBD2. The CDR3 contains 18 residues. Germline V gene sequence: CDR1 LGHDT, CDR2 YNNKEL (reference sequence). V shed 0 bases and J 0 bases; nucleotides not matched to a gene: 4.

The chain couples TRBV2 to TRBJ1-4, with no clear D. In germline, CDR1 is SNHLY, CDR2 FYNNEI. The CDR3 contains 13 residues. V was shortened by 5 bases and J by 4 bases, with 8 bases between the two germline ends. The CDR3 DNA is TGTGCCAGCAGTCGAGAGCATAATGAAAAACTGTTTTTT. Residues: CASSREHNEKLFF. The full variable domain, with the rest looked up from reference TRBV2 and TRBJ1-4, is EPEVTQTPSHQVTQMGQEVILRCVPISNHLYFYWYRQILGQKVEFLVSFYNNEISEKSEIFDDQFSVERPDGSNFTLKIRSTKLEDSAMYFCASSREHNEKLFFGSGTQLSVL.

This clone has a single count. The V call is TRBV7-9, the J call TRBJ2-1; a possible D gene is TRBD1 (6 bases). The CDR3 contains 14 residues. The germline V and J ends were trimmed by 4 bases and 7 bases, with 14 bases remaining between them. Germline CDR1 is SEHNR and CDR2 is FQNEAQ (reference sequence). CDR3 loop: CASSYLTGLNEQFF. CDR3 coding DNA: TGTGCCAGCAGCTACCTGACAGGCCTAAATGAGCAGTTCTTC.

This clone was counted only a few times. The chain is built from TRBV7-6 and TRBJ1-5, with 9 nucleotides matching TRBD1. The germline CDR1 and CDR2 sequences are SGHVS and FNYEAQ. J gave up 9 bases and V 0 bases, and 6 bases lay outside the gene matches. The CDR3 has 15 residues. The CDR3 here is CASSLAQGAEGPQHF. The CDR3 nucleotides are TGTGCCAGCAGCTTAGCACAGGGGGCGGAGGGGCCCCAGCATTTT.

This chain uses TRBV7-3 with TRBJ2-3; 8 bases align to TRBD2. V was pared by 5 bases and J by 4 bases, with 14 bases of the junction left unmatched. The length of the CDR3 is 17 residues. The V gene's germline CDR1 is SGHTA and CDR2 FQGTGA. The CDR3 protein is CASSPPPYGGASDTQYF. The CDR3 DNA reads as TGTGCCAGCAGCCCGCCCCCCTACGGGGGGGCATCAGATACGCAGTATTTT.

The V gene is TRBV7-2, the J gene TRBJ2-7, with 11 bases fitting TRBD1. Germline V gene sequence: CDR1 SGHTA, CDR2 FQGNSA. This CDR3 region has 15 residues. The trim removed 6 bases at V and 2 bases at J, leaving 6 bases unmatched. The CDR3 DNA reads as TGTGCCAGCAGTTTTGGACAGGGGGCTCCCTACGAGCAGTACTTC. This gives the protein CASSFGQGAPYEQYF.

This chain joins TRBV5-1 and TRBJ2-1; tentatively, D is TRBD2 (6 bases). Trimming took 5 bases from V and 4 from J, leaving 13 bases between them. The CDR3 is 14 residues long. Germline CDR1 and CDR2: SGHRS and YFSETQ. The chain's CDR3 is CASSFGTPYNEQFF. The DNA for the CDR3 is TGCGCCAGCAGTTTCGGGACTCCTTACAATGAGCAGTTCTTC.

The chain carries TRBV28 and TRBJ2-2; 7 bases match TRBD1. The CDR3 runs 14 residues. Germline CDR1 and CDR2: MDHEN and SYDVKM. J was trimmed by 6 bases and V by 6 bases; bases with no gene match: 7. The CDR3 DNA follows: TGTGCCAGCAGACCAGGGGGTTTCGCCGGGGAGCTGTTTTTT. Protein: CASRPGGFAGELFF. The full variable domain, its missing parts supplied by reference TRBV28 and TRBJ2-2, is DVKVTQSSRYLVKRTGEKVFLECVQDMDHENMFWYRQDPGLGLRLIYFSYDVKMKEKGDIPEGYSVSREKKERFSLILESASTNQTSMYLCASRPGGFAGELFFGEGSRLTVL.